These 11 T cell receptor beta chains share one sample of origin, sequenced in a study of Tregs in tolerant kidney transplant recipients. Repertoires were generated with immunoSEQ multiplex PCR, while TCRdb's copy carries only in-frame clones and drops some. The table includes some 80,000 clones, roughly 98% detected once. Sequencing was performed on CD4+ T cells from blood, taken before the transplant. The receptor set was obtained from a human donor who received a combined kidney and bone marrow transplant.

The V call is TRBV19, the J call TRBJ2-7; D is unclear. Trimming removed 5 bases from V and 2 bases from J, with 13 bases in between. CDR1 LNHDA and CDR2 SQIVND come from the germline V gene (reference sequence). CDR3 length equals 14 residues. CDR3 amino acids: CASSSSRNTYEQYF. CDR3 sequence (DNA): TGTGCCAGTAGTTCCTCCCGAAACACCTACGAGCAGTACTTC.

This chain links TRBV9 with TRBJ2-3, with TRBD2 as a possible D gene (7 bases). The CDR3 runs to 15 residues. CDR1 and CDR2 from the germline V gene are SGDLS and YYNGEE. The germline V and J ends were trimmed by 3 bases and 3 bases, with 14 bases remaining between them. CDR3 coding DNA: TGTGCCAGCAGCGCGGGGGGCTATGGGACAGATACGCAGTATTTT. This codes for CASSAGGYGTDTQYF.

This chain uses TRBV18 with TRBJ1-1; D might be TRBD1 (5 bases). CDR1 KGHSH and CDR2 LQKENI come from the germline V gene. The CDR3 is 13 residues long. The ends were cut back, 2 bases at V and 8 bases at J, with 12 bases in the middle. This chain's CDR3 is CASSPGWAGEAFF. Here the CDR3 DNA reads TGTGCCAGCTCACCAGGGTGGGCAGGGGAAGCTTTCTTT.

The chain combines TRBV7-2 with TRBJ1-4, with D perhaps matching TRBD1 (5 bases). Germline CDR1 SGHTA, CDR2 FQGNSA. The germline V and J ends were trimmed by 5 bases and 10 bases, with 20 bases remaining between them. The CDR3 is made up of 15 amino acids. The CDR3 protein is CASSLLGPLYGKLFF. The CDR3 nucleotides are TGTGCCAGCAGCCTCCTGGGGCCCCTATACGGAAAACTGTTTTTT. The variable domain in full, with the rest retrieved from reference TRBV7-2 and TRBJ1-4, is GAGVSQSPSNKVTEKGKDVELRCDPISGHTALYWYRQSLGQGLEFLIYFQGNSAPDKSGLPSDRFSAERTGGSVSTLTIQRTQQEDSAVYLCASSLLGPLYGKLFFGSGTQLSVL.

The chain uses TRBV28 and TRBJ1-3; D call uncertain. This CDR3 contains 15 residues. Trimming took 0 bases from V and 4 from J, leaving 10 bases between them. Germline loops: CDR1 MDHEN, CDR2 SYDVKM. The CDR3 DNA sequence: TGTGCCAGCAGTTTATGGACGGGATCAGGAAACACCATATATTTT. Translating it yields CASSLWTGSGNTIYF.

V and J are TRBV4-1 and TRBJ2-2, with no clear D. V gave up 4 bases and J gave up 2 bases, with 11 bases separating them. Germline V lookup: CDR1 MGHRA, CDR2 YSYEKL. This CDR3 is 15 amino acids long. In DNA, the CDR3 is TGCGCCAGCAGCCGTGGTCAGTTCAACACCGGGGAGCTGTTTTTT. Encoded protein: CASSRGQFNTGELFF.

CDR3 sequence: CASSLFPSPNTEAFF. CDR3 DNA sequence: TGTGCCAGCAGCTTATTTCCCAGTCCAAACACTGAAGCTTTCTTT. V gene TRBV7-2 combines with J gene TRBJ1-1, with no clear D. Looked up from germline, CDR1 is SGHTA and CDR2 is FQGNSA. V was cut by 2 bases and J by 2 bases, with 12 bases left in between. The CDR3 is 15 amino acids. Full variable domain (outside the CDR3, taken from reference TRBV7-2 and TRBJ1-1): GAGVSQSPSNKVTEKGKDVELRCDPISGHTALYWYRQSLGQGLEFLIYFQGNSAPDKSGLPSDRFSAERTGGSVSTLTIQRTQQEDSAVYLCASSLFPSPNTEAFFGQGTRLTVV.

The chain uses TRBV7-9 and TRBJ2-5; possible D gene TRBD1, 6 bases. The CDR3 runs to 14 residues. Trimming took 1 base from V and 5 from J, leaving 11 bases between them. Germline CDR1 is SEHNR and CDR2 is FQNEAQ (reference sequence). CDR3 amino acids: CASSLGGPVETQYF. DNA of the CDR3: TGTGCCAGCAGCTTAGGGGGGCCGGTGGAGACCCAGTACTTC.

The rearrangement joins TRBV12-5 to TRBJ1-2; no reliable D call. V was clipped by 2 bases and J by 6 bases, with 7 bases between them. Germline CDR1 and CDR2: LGHNT and FRNRAP. This CDR3 has 12 residues. CDR3 in DNA: TGTGCTAGTGGTTTGAGTCGAGATGGCTACACCTTC. This gives the protein CASGLSRDGYTF.

The chain carries TRBV28 and TRBJ1-5; a weak D match, TRBD1 (5 bases). The CDR3 is made up of 12 amino acids. V was clipped by 4 bases and J by 12 bases, with 13 bases between them. Germline values: CDR1 MDHEN, CDR2 SYDVKM. The CDR3 loop reads CASSYSGLYQHF. The CDR3 DNA reads as TGTGCCAGCAGTTACTCGGGACTTTACCAGCATTTT.

This chain connects TRBV5-4 to TRBJ2-2; 7 nucleotides line up with TRBD2. This CDR3 is built from 15 residues. Trimming cost V 0 bases and J 7 bases; bases outside gene matches: 6. CDR1 SGHNT and CDR2 YYREEE come from the germline V gene (reference sequence). The CDR3 sequence is CASSLGLAGIGELFF. CDR3 nucleotide sequence: TGTGCCAGCAGCTTGGGACTAGCTGGTATCGGGGAGCTGTTTTTT.